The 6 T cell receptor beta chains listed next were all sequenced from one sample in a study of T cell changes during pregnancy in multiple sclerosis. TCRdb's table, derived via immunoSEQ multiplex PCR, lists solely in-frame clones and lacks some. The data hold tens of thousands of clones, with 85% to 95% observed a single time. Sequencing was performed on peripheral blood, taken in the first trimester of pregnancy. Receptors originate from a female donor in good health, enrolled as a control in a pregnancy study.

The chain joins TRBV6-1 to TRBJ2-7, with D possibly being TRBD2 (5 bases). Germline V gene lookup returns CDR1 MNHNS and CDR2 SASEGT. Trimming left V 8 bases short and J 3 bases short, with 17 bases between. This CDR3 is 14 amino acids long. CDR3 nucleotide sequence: TGTGCCAGCGGTTGGGGAGCCCCGGACTACGAGCAGTACTTC. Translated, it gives CASGWGAPDYEQYF.

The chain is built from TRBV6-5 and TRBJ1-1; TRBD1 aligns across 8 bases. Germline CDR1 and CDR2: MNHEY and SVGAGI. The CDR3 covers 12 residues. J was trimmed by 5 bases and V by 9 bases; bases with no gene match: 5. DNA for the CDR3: TGTGCCAGTCGACAGGGGTGGACTGAAGCTTTCTTT. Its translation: CASRQGWTEAFF.

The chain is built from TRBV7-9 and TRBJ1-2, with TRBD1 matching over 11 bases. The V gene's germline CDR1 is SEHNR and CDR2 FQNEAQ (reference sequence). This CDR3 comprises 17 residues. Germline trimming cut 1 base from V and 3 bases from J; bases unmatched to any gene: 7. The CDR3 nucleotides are TGTGCCAGCAGCTTAGAGGAGGACAGGGGGCGATACTATGGCTACACCTTC. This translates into CASSLEEDRGRYYGYTF.

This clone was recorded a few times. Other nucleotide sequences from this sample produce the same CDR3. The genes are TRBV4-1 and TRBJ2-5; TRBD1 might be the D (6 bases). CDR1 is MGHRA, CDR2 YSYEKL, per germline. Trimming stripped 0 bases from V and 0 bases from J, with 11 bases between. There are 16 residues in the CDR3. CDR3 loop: CASSQDNQGYQETQYF. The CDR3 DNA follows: TGCGCCAGCAGCCAAGATAACCAGGGGTACCAAGAGACCCAGTACTTC.

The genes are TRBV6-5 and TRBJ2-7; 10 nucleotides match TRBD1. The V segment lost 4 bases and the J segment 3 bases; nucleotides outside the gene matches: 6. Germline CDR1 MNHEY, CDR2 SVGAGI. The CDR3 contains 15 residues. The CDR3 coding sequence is TGTGCCAGCAGTTTCCTCCGGGACAGGGGCTACGAGCAGTACTTC. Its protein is CASSFLRDRGYEQYF.

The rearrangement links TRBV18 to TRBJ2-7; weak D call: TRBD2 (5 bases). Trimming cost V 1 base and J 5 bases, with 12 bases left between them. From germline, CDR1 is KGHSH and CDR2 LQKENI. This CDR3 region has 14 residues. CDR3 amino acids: CASSPHGGVNEQYF. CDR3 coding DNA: TGTGCCAGCTCACCACACGGAGGAGTCAACGAGCAGTACTTC.